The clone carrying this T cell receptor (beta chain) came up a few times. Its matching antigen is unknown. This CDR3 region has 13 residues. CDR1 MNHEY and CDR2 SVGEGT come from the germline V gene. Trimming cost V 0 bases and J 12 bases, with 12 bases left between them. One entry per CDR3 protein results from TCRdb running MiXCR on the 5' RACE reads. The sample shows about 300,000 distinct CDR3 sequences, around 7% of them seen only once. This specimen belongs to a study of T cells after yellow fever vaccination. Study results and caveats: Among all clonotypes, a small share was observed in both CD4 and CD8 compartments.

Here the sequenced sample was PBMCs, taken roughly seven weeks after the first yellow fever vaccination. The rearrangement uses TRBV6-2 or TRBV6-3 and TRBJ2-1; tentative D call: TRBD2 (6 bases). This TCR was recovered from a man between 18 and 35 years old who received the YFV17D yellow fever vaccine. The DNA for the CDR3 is TGTGCCAGCAGTTACTCGGGGACTTTTTCGCAGTTCTTC. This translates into CASSYSGTFSQFF.